This T cell receptor beta chain was recovered during a study of T cell changes during pregnancy in multiple sclerosis. Sequencing was performed with immunoSEQ multiplex PCR; in TCRdb, only in-frame clones are kept and a portion is missing. The sample consists of some 90,000 clones, 80% to 95% of them appearing once. Trimming removed 2 bases from V and 0 bases from J, with 7 bases in between. Germline V lookup: CDR1 MDHEN, CDR2 SYDVKM. This CDR3 comprises 14 residues. The chain couples TRBV28 to TRBJ1-2; D is ambiguous. The receptor comes from a female donor with multiple sclerosis, enrolled in a pregnancy study. Here the sequenced sample was peripheral blood, taken in the first trimester of pregnancy. CDR3 DNA sequence: TGTGCCAGCAGTTTAGGCATGGCTAACTATGGCTACACCTTC. Its protein product is CASSLGMANYGYTF.